Listed below are T cell receptor beta chains from one sample, sequenced in a study of T cells in Graves' hyperthyroidism and ophthalmopathy. Via MiXCR, TCRdb re-called the multiplex PCR reads, giving one row per CDR3 protein. The table shows 300,000 to 450,000 distinct CDR3 sequences, with about 18% occurring only once. Sequenced input: blood. These TCRs come from a young woman with Graves' hyperthyroidism that later progressed to Graves' ophthalmopathy. The CDR3 runs from the conserved cysteine through the conserved F or W. The D gene is left open where the match is weak. Clone size appears in some rows only: once, few, many, or a class for an expanded clone.

d_gene,v_gene,abundance,j_gene,len,CDR3nt,CDR3aa
NA,TRBV29-1,many,TRBJ2-5,13,TGCAGCGTTCCGCAGACAGGATGGGAGACCCAGTACTTC,CSVPQTGWETQYF
NA,TRBV6-2/TRBV6-3,many,TRBJ2-2,14,TGTGCCAGCTCTAAGAGTTTGCACACCGGGGAGCTGTTTTTT,CASSKSLHTGELFF
TRBD2,TRBV2,many,TRBJ2-1,16,TGTGCCAGCAACAGAGGGTGGGACTACCAAAACAATGAGCAGTTCTTC,CASNRGWDYQNNEQFF
NA,TRBV20-1,NA,TRBJ2-1,14,TGCAGTGCTAGAGCGGGAGATGGGTACAATGAGCAGTTCTTC,CSARAGDGYNEQFF
TRBD1,TRBV19,few,TRBJ1-1,12,TGTGCCAGTGCGACAGGGGGCACTGAAGCTTTCTTT,CASATGGTEAFF
TRBD2,TRBV27,many,TRBJ2-1,18,TGTGCCAGCACACCACTAGCGGGAGGACTGGGCGGGGGTAATGAGCAGTTCTTC,CASTPLAGGLGGGNEQFF
NA,TRBV29-1,many,TRBJ1-1,14,TGCAGCGTTGCCCCGGATGGCCGGAACACTGAAGCTTTCTTT,CSVAPDGRNTEAFF
NA,TRBV10-2,NA,TRBJ2-5,13,TGCGCCAGCAGTAGAACTTCTCAAGAGGCCCAGTACTTC,CASSRTSQEAQYF
TRBD2,TRBV5-1,few,TRBJ2-7,13,TGCGCCAGCAGCCAAGGGACTAGCGGCGAGCAGTACTTC,CASSQGTSGEQYF
TRBD2,TRBV12-3/TRBV12-4,many,TRBJ2-3,16,TGTGCCAGCACCACCGGGGGGGGACCTAGCACAGATACGCAGTATTTT,CASTTGGGPSTDTQYF
NA,TRBV29-1,many,TRBJ2-1,15,TGCAGCGTCCGAAAGATCTCGAGCTCCTACAATGAGCAGTTCTTC,CSVRKISSSYNEQFF
TRBD1,TRBV12-3/TRBV12-4,many,TRBJ1-2,16,TGTGCCAGCAGTATACTGGGACAGGGGATTCCCTATGGCTACACCTTC,CASSILGQGIPYGYTF
NA,TRBV20-1,few,TRBJ1-1,14,TGCAGTGCTAGAGAACGGGGTAGGTCTCCTGAAGCTTTCTTT,CSARERGRSPEAFF
NA,TRBV12-3/TRBV12-4,many,TRBJ1-3,18,TGTGCCAGCAGTTTTCTCTCGCGAGACGGGACCTCTGGAAACACCATATATTTT,CASSFLSRDGTSGNTIYF
NA,TRBV7-9,many,TRBJ1-2,17,TGTGCCAGCAGCTTAGAATTATGGGGGCGAGCTAACTATGGCTACACCTTC,CASSLELWGRANYGYTF
TRBD2,TRBV5-1,many,TRBJ2-7,17,TGCGCCAGCAGCCCAGAGGTAGCGGGGGCCGATATATACGAGCAGTACTTC,CASSPEVAGADIYEQYF
TRBD1,TRBV20-1,many,TRBJ2-7,14,TGCAGTGCTAGCTCCGGGACAGGGGCCTACGAGCAGTACTTC,CSASSGTGAYEQYF
NA,TRBV28,many,TRBJ1-1,14,TGTGCCAGCAGTCCCCGTGCAGGGTGGCCTGAAGCTTTCTTT,CASSPRAGWPEAFF
TRBD1,TRBV6-1,many,TRBJ2-7,13,TGTGCCAGCACCCAGACAGGGTCCTACGAGCAGTACTTC,CASTQTGSYEQYF
NA,TRBV28,NA,TRBJ2-2,11,TGTGCCAGCAGTTTCGGTCGGACCTGGTTTTTT,CASSFGRTWFF
NA,TRBV12-3/TRBV12-4,few,TRBJ2-7,16,TGTGCCAGCAGCAGCCCCCCCGGACACCATTCCTACGAGCAGTACTTC,CASSSPPGHHSYEQYF
NA,TRBV3-1,NA,TRBJ2-1,15,TGTGCCAGCAGCCACGACCCTGACTTGCGCAGGGAGCAGTTCTTC,CASSHDPDLRREQFF
NA,TRBV2,many,TRBJ2-5,15,TGTGCCAGCAGTGAACTAGGGACGGGACCTCGGACCCAGTACTTC,CASSELGTGPRTQYF
NA,TRBV6-1,few,TRBJ1-1,13,TGTGCCAGCAGTGAAGGGGCGGACACTGAAGCTTTCTTT,CASSEGADTEAFF
TRBD1,TRBV2,NA,TRBJ1-4,14,TGTGCCAGCAGTAGGGGGCGTGATGACGAAAAACTGTTTTTT,CASSRGRDDEKLFF
TRBD1,TRBV12-3/TRBV12-4,many,TRBJ2-7,14,TGTGCCAGCAGCCCAAGACAGGGGGCGGGGGAGCAGTACTTC,CASSPRQGAGEQYF
NA,TRBV28,many,TRBJ2-2,14,TGTGCCAGCAGTTCTTCAGGGTCCACCGGGGAGCTGTTTTTT,CASSSSGSTGELFF
NA,TRBV29-1,NA,TRBJ2-1,16,TGCAGCGTTGAAGATGGGTCGGAGAGCTCCTACAATGAGCAGTTCTTC,CSVEDGSESSYNEQFF
NA,TRBV5-1,few,TRBJ2-5,15,TGCGCCAGCAGCTTGGAGGGGAAGGAAATGGAGACCCAGTACTTC,CASSLEGKEMETQYF
NA,TRBV3-1,NA,TRBJ2-3,15,TGTGCCAGCAGCCAAGACTCCTATAGCACAGATACGCAGTATTTT,CASSQDSYSTDTQYF
NA,TRBV27,many,TRBJ2-5,14,TGTGCCAGCAGTCCCCAGGGACCGCAAGAGACCCAGTACTTC,CASSPQGPQETQYF
NA,TRBV3-1,many,TRBJ1-5,14,TGTGCCAGCAGCCAAGGGGGGCCAGGGCAGCCCCAGCATTTT,CASSQGGPGQPQHF
TRBD2,TRBV9,few,TRBJ2-5,16,TGTGCCAGCAGATTATTCCGGACTAGCGGGAGGGGGACCCAGTACTTC,CASRLFRTSGRGTQYF
NA,TRBV11-2,many,TRBJ2-2,15,TGTGCCAGCAGCTTGGACTACCCGAAAACCGGGGAGCTGTTTTTT,CASSLDYPKTGELFF
NA,TRBV12-3/TRBV12-4,many,TRBJ2-4,15,TGTGCCAGCTCAGGGCCAAGGGGTTCCAAAAACATTCAGTACTTC,CASSGPRGSKNIQYF
NA,TRBV19,NA,TRBJ1-5,14,TGTGCCAGTACCTACGGCGGCACCAATCAGCCCCAGCATTTT,CASTYGGTNQPQHF
NA,TRBV10-1,many,TRBJ1-3,14,TGCGCCAGCAGTGACGGTACTTCTGGAAACACCATATATTTT,CASSDGTSGNTIYF
NA,TRBV19,NA,TRBJ2-4,15,TGTGCCAGTAGTATAGTTTCGGGGCAGGGGAACATTCAGTACTTC,CASSIVSGQGNIQYF
NA,TRBV3-1,many,TRBJ1-6,18,TGTGCCAGCAGCTCTCGCGACATTACGCGTAACGGGAATTCACCCCTCCACTTT,CASSSRDITRNGNSPLHF
NA,TRBV7-6,many,TRBJ2-1,11,TGTGCCAGCAGCTTGGGCAGTGAGCAGTTCTTC,CASSLGSEQFF
NA,TRBV6-2/TRBV6-3,NA,TRBJ1-2,15,TGTGCCAGCAGGAGGACCTTGGGGACATTGGCTGGCTACACCTTC,CASRRTLGTLAGYTF
NA,TRBV12-3/TRBV12-4,many,TRBJ2-2,18,TGTGCCAGCAGTACCGGGACCCCCGGGAGATTGTATACCGGGGAGCTGTTTTTT,CASSTGTPGRLYTGELFF
NA,TRBV2,once,TRBJ2-4,14,TGTGCCAGCAGTGAAGTACTAAACCCGGACATTCTGTACTTC,CASSEVLNPDILYF